These 20 T cell receptor beta chains were sequenced from one sample in a study of blood T cell repertoires in COVID-19. The assay was immunoSEQ multiplex PCR, and TCRdb's table has in-frame clones only and misses some. The sample contains fewer than 200,000 clones, approximately 80% of which appear only once. The sequenced sample was peripheral blood. These receptors were obtained from a woman of 80 years or more with COVID-19, enrolled during active disease.

The sample holds one count of this clone. CDR3 sequence reads: CASRLYSNQPQHF. The CDR3 coding sequence is TGTGCCAGCAGATTGTATAGCAATCAGCCCCAGCATTTT. The rearrangement links TRBV6-5 to TRBJ1-5; no firm D call. The CDR3 is made up of 13 amino acids. The V end was cut by 6 bases, the J end by 0 bases, with 6 bases between. Germline V gene data show CDR1 as MNHEY and CDR2 as SVGAGI.

The chain couples TRBV28 to TRBJ1-1, with TRBD1 matching 10 bases. Germline CDR1 MDHEN, CDR2 SYDVKM. V shed 3 bases, J shed 7 bases, and the junction held 8 bases outside the gene matches. This CDR3 region has 15 residues. CDR3 bases: TGTGCCAGCAGTTTCCGGACAGGGGGTTGGAGTGAAGCTTTCTTT. This translates into CASSFRTGGWSEAFF. The full variable domain, rest sourced from reference TRBV28 and TRBJ1-1, is DVKVTQSSRYLVKRTGEKVFLECVQDMDHENMFWYRQDPGLGLRLIYFSYDVKMKEKGDIPEGYSVSREKKERFSLILESASTNQTSMYLCASSFRTGGWSEAFFGQGTRLTVV.

The chain couples TRBV5-6 to TRBJ1-6; TRBD1 aligns across 8 bases. The CDR3 spans 16 residues. Unmatched junction bases numbered 10, after V lost 4 bases and J lost 7 bases. Per the germline V gene, CDR1 is SGHDT and CDR2 is YYEEEE. CDR3 sequence: CASSPDRASGNSPLHF. CDR3 bases: TGTGCCAGCAGCCCGGACAGGGCGAGTGGAAATTCACCCCTCCACTTT.

The chain uses TRBV28 and TRBJ1-4; TRBD1 matches 10 bases. Germline CDR1 reads MDHEN; CDR2 reads SYDVKM. This CDR3 spans 17 amino acids. The V gene end was trimmed by 8 bases and the J gene end by 3 bases; junction bases not matched to a gene: 12. The CDR3 nucleotides are TGTGCCAGCCTGGCCCCACCGGGACAGGGGTCTAATGAAAAACTGTTTTTT. This codes for CASLAPPGQGSNEKLFF.

This clone came up a few times. The rearrangement uses TRBV6-5 and TRBJ1-1; D remains unclear. V lost 6 bases and J lost 3, with 11 bases in between. The CDR3 is 13 residues long. The germline V gene encodes CDR1 MNHEY and CDR2 SVGAGI. CDR3 amino acids: CASRAAGYTEAFF. DNA for the CDR3: TGTGCCAGCAGGGCGGCGGGGTACACTGAAGCTTTCTTT.

This chain's CDR3 is CASSLVSGLTHNEQFF. The CDR3 bases are TGCGCCAGCAGCTTGGTCAGCGGACTAACCCACAATGAGCAGTTCTTC. The chain is built from TRBV5-1 and TRBJ2-1; tentative D call: TRBD2 (6 bases). The CDR3 is made up of 16 amino acids. V lost 0 bases, J lost 5 bases, and 15 bases lay in between. The germline gives CDR1 SGHRS, CDR2 YFSETQ.

Only one count was recorded for this clone. The genes are TRBV27 and TRBJ1-2; 8 nucleotides match TRBD1. Germline V gene sequence: CDR1 MNHEY, CDR2 SMNVEV (reference sequence). J gave up 4 bases and V 3 bases, and 4 bases lay outside the gene matches. The CDR3 length is 14 residues. The CDR3 loop reads CASSFSDRAYGYTF. The CDR3 bases are TGTGCCAGCAGTTTTTCGGACAGGGCCTATGGCTACACCTTC.

The V call is TRBV2, the J call TRBJ1-2; D gene ambiguous. Germline V lookup: CDR1 SNHLY, CDR2 FYNNEI. The CDR3 is made up of 12 amino acids. V lost 6 bases and J lost 1, with 6 bases in between. CDR3 sequence (DNA): TGTGCCAGCAGCAGTTTTAACTATGGCTACACCTTC. Its translation is CASSSFNYGYTF.

This clone was detected only once. The V and J genes are TRBV3-1 (or the pseudogene TRBV3-2) and TRBJ2-5; D gene uncertain. The CDR3 is 11 amino acids. The ends were cut back, 8 bases at V and 3 bases at J, with 7 bases in the middle. Per germline, CDR1 LGHDT and CDR2 YNNKEL (reference sequence). The CDR3 DNA reads TGTGCCAGCGCCCGGGAAGAGACCCAGTACTTC. Its protein product is CASAREETQYF.

The chain links TRBV7-2 to TRBJ2-3, with 13 bases lining up with TRBD2. Germline loops: CDR1 SGHTA, CDR2 FQGNSA. The CDR3 sequence is 17 residues long. V lost 5 bases, J lost 5 bases, and 10 bases stayed unmatched. CDR3 in amino acids: CASSPHGLAGEGDTQYF. DNA of the CDR3: TGTGCCAGCAGCCCCCATGGACTAGCGGGAGAGGGAGATACGCAGTATTTT.

This clone was seen more than once but under ten times. V and J are TRBV7-9 and TRBJ1-6; TRBD1 matches 7 bases. The germline gives CDR1 SEHNR, CDR2 FQNEAQ (reference sequence). The CDR3 extends over 14 amino acids. Trimming cost V 4 bases and J 8 bases; bases outside gene matches: 5. Here the CDR3 reads CASSSQTGDSPLHF. The CDR3 DNA reads TGTGCCAGCAGCTCCCAAACAGGGGATTCACCCCTCCACTTT. Full variable domain (outside the CDR3, taken from reference TRBV7-9 and TRBJ1-6): DTGVSQNPRHKITKRGQNVTFRCDPISEHNRLYWYRQTLGQGPEFLTYFQNEAQLEKSRLLSDRFSAERPKGSFSTLEIQRTEQGDSAMYLCASSSQTGDSPLHFGNGTRLTVT.

V is TRBV7-3 and J is TRBJ2-2, with a possible D match to TRBD2 (6 bases). With 0 bases removed from V and 4 bases from J, the gap between germline ends came to 9 bases. The CDR3 runs to 15 residues. Germline assignment: CDR1 SGHTA and CDR2 FQGTGA. Written as DNA, the CDR3 is TGTGCCAGCAGCTTAACGAGGGACTCCACCGGGGAGCTGTTTTTT. The encoded protein is CASSLTRDSTGELFF. Full variable domain (missing parts from reference TRBV7-3 and TRBJ2-2): GAGVSQTPSNKVTEKGKYVELRCDPISGHTALYWYRQSLGQGPEFLIYFQGTGAADDSGLPNDRFFAVRPEGSVSTLKIQRTERGDSAVYLCASSLTRDSTGELFFGEGSRLTVL.

The CDR3 spells CASSLTRTGNYGYTF. The CDR3 nucleotides are TGTGCCAGCAGTCTCACCCGGACGGGGAACTATGGCTACACCTTC. The rearrangement joins TRBV6-5 to TRBJ1-2; D gene uncertain. The CDR3 sequence is 15 residues long. Germline V CDR1 and CDR2: MNHEY, SVGAGI. The V gene lost 5 bases and the J gene lost 2 bases, with 15 bases spanning the gap.

The DNA for the CDR3 is TGCGCCAGCAGCTTAGGAGGGACCGAGCAGTACTTC. It translates to CASSLGGTEQYF. The V and J genes are TRBV5-1 and TRBJ2-7, with D possibly being TRBD2 (6 bases). V gave up 2 bases and J gave up 6 bases, with 9 bases separating them. The CDR3 is 12 residues long. Germline lookup yields CDR1 SGHRS and CDR2 YFSETQ. Full variable domain (remainder filled in from reference TRBV5-1 and TRBJ2-7): KAGVTQTPRYLIKTRGQQVTLSCSPISGHRSVSWYQQTPGQGLQFLFEYFSETQRNKGNFPGRFSGRQFSNSRSEMNVSTLELGDSALYLCASSLGGTEQYFGPGTRLTVT.

This chain links TRBV7-9 with TRBJ1-2; 12 bases fit TRBD1. The ends lost 1 base at V and 8 bases at J; junction bases unmatched: 2. The CDR3 runs 14 residues. Germline-derived CDR1 and CDR2 are SEHNR and FQNEAQ (reference sequence). The CDR3 loop reads CASSLEGTGGGYTF. CDR3 DNA sequence: TGTGCCAGCAGCTTAGAGGGGACAGGGGGCGGCTACACCTTC.

V gene TRBV24-1 combines with J gene TRBJ1-2, with 11 bases aligning to TRBD1. V trimming: 4 bases; J trimming: 8 bases; junction bases outside the gene matches: 8. The CDR3 runs to 15 residues. CDR1 is KGHDR, CDR2 SFDVKD, per germline. The CDR3 DNA sequence: TGTGCCACCAGTGAAGGACAGGGGGCTGTCGGGGGCTACACCTTC. It is translated as CATSEGQGAVGGYTF.

The rearrangement uses TRBV7-2 and TRBJ1-1, with D possibly TRBD1 on 5 matching bases. The CDR3 contains 15 residues. From germline, CDR1 is SGHTA and CDR2 FQGNSA. Trimming left V 5 bases short and J 4 bases short, with 17 bases between. CDR3 DNA: TGTGCCAGCAGCCCCTACGGACGGGGGGGCACTGAAGCTTTCTTT. Its translation is CASSPYGRGGTEAFF.

The CDR3 coding sequence is TGTGCCAGCAGCTTGGGACAGATGGACAGGGGGGTTTATAATTCACCCCTCCACTTT. The encoded protein is CASSLGQMDRGVYNSPLHF. The V and J genes are TRBV5-5 and TRBJ1-6, with TRBD1 matching over 10 bases. This CDR3 spans 19 amino acids. The germline CDR1 and CDR2 sequences are SGHKS and YYEKEE (reference sequence). The junction had 10 bases not matched to a gene; V was cut back by 0 bases and J by 4 bases.

This clone has more than one count but fewer than ten. V is TRBV2 and J is TRBJ1-4; the D gene is possibly TRBD1 (6 bases). This CDR3 is 14 amino acids long. The V end was cut by 6 bases, the J end by 5 bases, with 13 bases between. Germline assignment: CDR1 SNHLY and CDR2 FYNNEI. CDR3 amino acids: CASSWTEENEKLFF. The CDR3, as DNA: TGTGCCAGCAGCTGGACAGAAGAAAATGAAAAACTGTTTTTT.

The chain couples TRBV11-3 to TRBJ2-2; TRBD2 is a possible D gene (6 bases). This CDR3 has 14 amino acids. In germline, CDR1 is SGHNT, CDR2 YENEEA. The ends were cut back, 1 base at V and 4 bases at J, with 7 bases in the middle. The CDR3 region is CASSLVGGTGELFF. The CDR3 region has the DNA TGTGCCAGCAGCTTAGTGGGGGGCACCGGGGAGCTGTTTTTT.